Included here is one T cell receptor beta chain sequence, with context. Its antigen is not identified. The sample belongs to a study of T cells after yellow fever vaccination. Broader study findings: There was a small share of clonotypes that showed up in both the CD4 and CD8 compartments.

UMIs were added to TCR cDNA along with a universal primer site when it was made by 5'RACE template switching. One entry per CDR3 protein results from TCRdb running MiXCR on the 5' RACE reads. The data show hundreds of thousands of distinct CDR3 sequences, 18% seen once. Source: PBMCs, taken before the yellow fever booster vaccination. The receptor was isolated from a man aged 18 to 29 who received the YFV17D yellow fever vaccine.

CDR3 region: CASSPRPTGSFNQPQHF. The CDR3 DNA sequence: TGCGCCAGCAGCCCGAGACCTACAGGGAGCTTCAATCAGCCCCAGCATTTT. This chain uses TRBV4-3 with TRBJ1-5; the D gene is possibly TRBD1 (6 bases). The length of the CDR3 is 17 residues. V lost 4 bases and J lost 3, with 19 bases in between. In germline, CDR1 is LGHNA, CDR2 YSLEER.